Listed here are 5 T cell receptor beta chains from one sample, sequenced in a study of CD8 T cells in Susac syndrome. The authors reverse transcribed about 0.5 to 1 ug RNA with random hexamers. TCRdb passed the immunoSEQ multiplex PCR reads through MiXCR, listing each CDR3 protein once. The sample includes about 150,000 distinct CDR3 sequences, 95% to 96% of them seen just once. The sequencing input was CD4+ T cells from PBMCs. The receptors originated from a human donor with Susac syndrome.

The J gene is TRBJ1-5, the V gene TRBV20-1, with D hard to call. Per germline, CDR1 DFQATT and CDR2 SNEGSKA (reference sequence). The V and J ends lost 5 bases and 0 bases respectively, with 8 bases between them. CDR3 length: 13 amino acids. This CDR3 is CSAPPYSNQPQHF. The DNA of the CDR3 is TGCAGTGCTCCCCCCTATAGCAATCAGCCCCAGCATTTT.

Here the CDR3 reads CSVEGLQGGETQYF. As DNA, the CDR3 is TGCAGCGTTGAAGGTCTACAGGGAGGGGAGACCCAGTACTTC. The chain uses TRBV29-1 and TRBJ2-5; D perhaps matches TRBD2 (7 bases). Germline lookup yields CDR1 SQVTM and CDR2 ANQGSEA. Trimming shortened V by 1 base and J by 5 bases, and 14 bases separated the two germline ends. The CDR3 length is 14 residues.

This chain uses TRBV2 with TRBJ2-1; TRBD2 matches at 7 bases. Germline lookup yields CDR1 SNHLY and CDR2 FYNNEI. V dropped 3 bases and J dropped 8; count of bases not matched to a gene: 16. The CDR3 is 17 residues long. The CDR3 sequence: CASSDPHEGRGGDEQFF. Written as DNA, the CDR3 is TGTGCCAGCAGTGACCCCCACGAGGGGCGGGGAGGGGATGAGCAGTTCTTC.

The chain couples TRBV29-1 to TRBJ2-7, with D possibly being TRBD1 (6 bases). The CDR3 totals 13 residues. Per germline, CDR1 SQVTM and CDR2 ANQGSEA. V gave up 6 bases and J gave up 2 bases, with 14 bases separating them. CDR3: CSVRTAGTYEQYF. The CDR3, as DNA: TGCAGCGTAAGGACAGCCGGGACCTACGAGCAGTACTTC.

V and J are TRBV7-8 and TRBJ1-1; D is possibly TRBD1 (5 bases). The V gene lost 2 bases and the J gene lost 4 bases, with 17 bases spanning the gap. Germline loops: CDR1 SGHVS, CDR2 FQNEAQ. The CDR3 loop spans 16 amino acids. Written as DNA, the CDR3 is TGTGCCAGCAGCTTATCGACAGCCTTGGGGGTCACTGAAGCTTTCTTT. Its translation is CASSLSTALGVTEAFF.